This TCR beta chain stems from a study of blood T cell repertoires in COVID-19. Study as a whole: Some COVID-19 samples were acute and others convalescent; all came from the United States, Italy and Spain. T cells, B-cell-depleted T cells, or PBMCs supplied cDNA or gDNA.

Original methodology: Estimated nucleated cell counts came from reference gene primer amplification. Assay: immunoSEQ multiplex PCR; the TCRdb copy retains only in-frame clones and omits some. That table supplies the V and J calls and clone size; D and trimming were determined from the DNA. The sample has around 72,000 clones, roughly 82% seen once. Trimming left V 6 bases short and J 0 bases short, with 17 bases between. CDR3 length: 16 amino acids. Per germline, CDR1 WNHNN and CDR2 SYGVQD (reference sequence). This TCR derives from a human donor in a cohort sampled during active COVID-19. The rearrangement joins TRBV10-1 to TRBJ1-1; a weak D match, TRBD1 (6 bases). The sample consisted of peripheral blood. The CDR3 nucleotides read TGCGCCAGCAGCGTAGGGACACTCCCCATGAACACTGAAGCTTTCTTT. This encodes CASSVGTLPMNTEAFF.